This TCR beta chain emerged from a study of technical replicates of blood from several donors. Sequencing used immunoSEQ multiplex PCR; TCRdb keeps in-frame clones, though not all of them. This sample has under 95,000 clones, with around 94% found just once. Trimming left V 1 base short and J 7 bases short, with 13 bases between. The CDR3 extends over 15 amino acids. Germline V gene lookup returns CDR1 SGHTA and CDR2 FQGTGA. The genes are TRBV7-3 and TRBJ2-2, with TRBD1 as a possible D gene (6 bases). This receptor was taken from a human donor in good health. Sequenced sample: T cells isolated from PBMCs. CDR3 in amino acids: CASSLINREGGELFF. The CDR3 bases are TGTGCCAGCAGCTTAATAAACAGGGAAGGCGGGGAGCTGTTTTTT.